These 24 T cell receptor beta chains share one sample of origin, sequenced in a study of blood T cell repertoires in COVID-19. Here immunoSEQ multiplex PCR was the method, and the copy in TCRdb shows in-frame clones only, minus some. The sample shows 300,000 to 400,000 clones, 80% to 90% of them seen only once. Material: PBMCs or T cells enriched from blood (not recorded which). The receptor source for this set is a middle-aged woman with acute COVID-19.

DNA for the CDR3: TGTGCCAGCAGCTCCCGGGACAGGAATAATTCACCCCTCCACTTT. It yields the protein CASSSRDRNNSPLHF. V and J are TRBV3-1 (or the pseudogene TRBV3-2) and TRBJ1-6, with TRBD1 identical over 8 bases. Germline V gene sequence: CDR1 LGHDT, CDR2 YNNKEL (reference sequence). V shed 5 bases and J 5 bases; nucleotides not matched to a gene: 5. The CDR3 has 15 amino acids.

This CDR3 reads CASSTSFLGREQYF. CDR3 nucleotides: TGTGCCAGTAGCACCTCATTCCTAGGTCGCGAGCAGTACTTC. The V gene is TRBV19, the J gene TRBJ2-7; no clear D gene. Trimming took 6 bases from V and 6 from J, leaving 18 bases between them. The length of the CDR3 is 14 residues. Germline CDR1 and CDR2: LNHDA and SQIVND (reference sequence).

This chain joins TRBV11-2 and TRBJ2-4, with 7 bases identical to TRBD2. V gave up 2 bases and J gave up 9 bases; unmatched junction bases: 19. The V gene's germline CDR1 is SGHAT and CDR2 FQNNGV. The CDR3 is made up of 18 amino acids. This CDR3 is CASSLTTPPAIRTSIQYF. The CDR3, as DNA: TGTGCCAGCAGCTTAACCACTCCCCCGGCTATACGGACTAGCATTCAGTACTTC.

The chain uses TRBV9 and TRBJ2-1; 7 bases line up with TRBD1. The V and J ends lost 3 bases and 5 bases, in that order; junction bases with no gene match: 5. The CDR3 contains 14 residues. Germline lookup yields CDR1 SGDLS and CDR2 YYNGEE. In DNA form, the CDR3 reads TGTGCCAGCAGCGCTGGGACAGTAAACAATGAGCAGTTCTTC. The encoded protein is CASSAGTVNNEQFF.

The chain has TRBV7-2 and TRBJ1-2, with 7 positions matching TRBD1. The CDR3 has 13 amino acids. Germline CDR1 SGHTA, CDR2 FQGNSA. V shed 1 base, J shed 7 bases, and the junction held 3 bases outside the gene matches. In nucleotides, the CDR3 is TGTGCCAGCAGCTTAGGACAGGGTCTTGGCTACACCTTC. It codes for CASSLGQGLGYTF.

The chain combines TRBV12-3 or TRBV12-4 with TRBJ2-7; D not resolved. The CDR3 totals 13 residues. Trimming took off 0 bases at V and 5 bases at J, with 8 bases between the two ends. Here the CDR3 reads CASSLAPTHEQYF. Written as DNA, the CDR3 is TGTGCCAGCAGTTTAGCGCCTACCCACGAGCAGTACTTC.

This chain joins TRBV30 and TRBJ2-1; 12 bases map to TRBD2. The CDR3 has 20 amino acids. Germline-derived CDR1 and CDR2 are GTSNPN and SVGIG (reference sequence). Losses at the gene ends were 0 bases for V and 2 bases for J; bases not matched to a gene: 14. DNA for the CDR3: TGTGCCTGGAGTGTACAAGACGCGCTAGCGGGAGGGCCCACCTACAATGAGCAGTTCTTC. Its protein is CAWSVQDALAGGPTYNEQFF.

This clone was picked up one time. CDR3 loop: CASSESMTGVTGDTQYF. CDR3 DNA: TGTGCCAGCAGTGAGTCCATGACAGGGGTGACGGGAGATACGCAGTATTTT. The gene calls are TRBV6-1 and TRBJ2-3; 8 bases are a match to TRBD1. Per the germline V gene, CDR1 is MNHNS and CDR2 is SASEGT. J gave up 5 bases and V 3 bases, and 13 bases lay outside the gene matches. The CDR3 length is 17 residues.

This clone was picked up one time. The chain couples TRBV19 to TRBJ1-2, with no clear D. CDR3 length: 15 residues. Germline V gives CDR1 LNHDA, CDR2 SQIVND (reference sequence). Between the trimmed V and J ends, which lost 6 bases and 4 bases, there was a span of 18 bases. The CDR3 loop reads CASRSLPAQSYGYTF. The DNA for the CDR3 is TGTGCCAGTAGGTCCCTTCCCGCTCAGTCCTATGGCTACACCTTC.

The chain combines TRBV28 with TRBJ1-5; 8 bases are a match to TRBD1. V was pared by 6 bases and J by 4 bases, with 8 bases of the junction left unmatched. This CDR3 spans 15 amino acids. Per germline, CDR1 MDHEN and CDR2 SYDVKM. CDR3 coding DNA: TGTGCCAGCAGGCTCCGGGACAGGTCTAATCAGCCCCAGCATTTT. It codes for CASRLRDRSNQPQHF.

V and J are TRBV5-4 and TRBJ2-2; 8 bases fit TRBD1. The CDR3 contains 15 residues. Germline lookup yields CDR1 SGHNT and CDR2 YYREEE (reference sequence). After removal of 4 bases from V and 4 bases from J, the junction contained 6 bases not matched to a gene. The CDR3 sequence is CASSEDREVTGELFF. The CDR3 DNA follows: TGTGCCAGCAGCGAGGACAGGGAAGTCACCGGGGAGCTGTTTTTT.

The chain links TRBV10-3 to TRBJ1-1; TRBD1 matches 8 bases. The CDR3 sequence is 16 residues long. Germline CDR1 ENHRY, CDR2 SYGVKD. Trimming took 6 bases from V and 0 from J; bases not matched to a gene: 9. The DNA of the CDR3 is TGTGCCATCAGCCACGGGACAGGAGACATGAACACTGAAGCTTTCTTT. Translated: CAISHGTGDMNTEAFF.

In its sample, this clone was seen once. The V call is TRBV5-1, the J call TRBJ2-3; D is undetermined. CDR3 length equals 11 residues. CDR1 and CDR2 (germline): SGHRS, YFSETQ. Trimming left V 6 bases short and J 4 bases short, with 6 bases between. This CDR3 reads CASTSADTQYF. CDR3 bases: TGCGCCAGCACGAGCGCAGATACGCAGTATTTT.

The DNA of the CDR3 is TGTGCCAGCAGCTTTGGTGGAGCGGGACTAATAAACATTCAGTACTTC. Translation gives CASSFGGAGLINIQYF. This rearrangement joins TRBV7-2 to TRBJ2-4, with 7 bases identical to TRBD2. CDR3 size: 16 residues. Germline V gene data show CDR1 as SGHTA and CDR2 as FQGNSA. V was pared by 3 bases and J by 6 bases, with 11 bases of the junction left unmatched. The whole variable domain, filled in from reference TRBV7-2 and TRBJ2-4, reads GAGVSQSPSNKVTEKGKDVELRCDPISGHTALYWYRQSLGQGLEFLIYFQGNSAPDKSGLPSDRFSAERTGGSVSTLTIQRTQQEDSAVYLCASSFGGAGLINIQYFGAGTRLSVL.

The genes are TRBV29-1 and TRBJ2-2, with D tentatively TRBD1 (6 bases). Between the trimmed V and J ends, which lost 2 bases and 6 bases, there was a span of 10 bases. Germline V lookup: CDR1 SQVTM, CDR2 ANQGSEA. The CDR3 is 13 amino acids. The CDR3 spells CSVELQGPGELFF. The CDR3, as DNA: TGCAGCGTTGAACTACAGGGCCCCGGGGAGCTGTTTTTT.

This clone was found once. The chain employs TRBV7-2 and TRBJ1-1; D perhaps matches TRBD1 (6 bases). In germline, CDR1 is SGHTA, CDR2 FQGNSA. V lost 3 bases and J 5 bases, leaving 16 bases between the germline ends. CDR3 length equals 15 residues. The CDR3 loop is CASSLAQGGGTEAFF. The CDR3 bases are TGTGCCAGCAGCTTGGCACAGGGCGGGGGGACTGAAGCTTTCTTT.

The chain employs TRBV28 and TRBJ1-5; no firm D call. CDR1 MDHEN and CDR2 SYDVKM come from the germline V gene. Trimming pared 5 bases from V and 4 bases from J, leaving 12 bases between. CDR3 length: 14 amino acids. DNA for the CDR3: TGTGCCAGCAGTACCGGTCTCATAAATCAGCCCCAGCATTTT. Translated, it gives CASSTGLINQPQHF.

The genes are TRBV3-1 (or the pseudogene TRBV3-2) and TRBJ1-2; the D gene is possibly TRBD1 (5 bases). Germline CDR1 is LGHDT and CDR2 is YNNKEL (reference sequence). This CDR3 comprises 13 residues. V shed 4 bases and J shed 8 bases, with 14 bases lying between them. The CDR3 here is CASSRQGDYGYTF. The CDR3 DNA reads as TGTGCCAGCAGCCGACAAGGGGATTACGGCTACACCTTC.

The chain carries TRBV24-1 and TRBJ1-5, with 7 bases fitting TRBD1. CDR1 and CDR2 (germline): KGHDR, SFDVKD. V lost 6 bases and J lost 0; bases outside the gene matches: 4. The CDR3 totals 15 residues. The CDR3, as DNA: TGTGCCACCAGTTCGTCAGGGGGTAGCAATCAGCCCCAGCATTTT. Translated, it gives CATSSSGGSNQPQHF.

This sequence joins TRBV12-2 and TRBJ2-7; the DNA was not compared with TRBD2, the D call given in the table. TRBV12-2 is marked as a pseudogene. This CDR3 has 14 residues. CDR3: CASRGAGHSNEQYF. CDR3 nucleotides: TGTGCAAGTCGGGGAGCGGGGCACTCCAACGAGCAGTACTTC.

The chain is built from TRBV6-5 and TRBJ1-6; tentative D call: TRBD1 (5 bases). CDR1 MNHEY and CDR2 SVGAGI come from the germline V gene. Deletions cut 6 bases from V and 4 bases from J, with 13 bases between. This CDR3 is 15 amino acids long. The CDR3 reads CASSSIGTYNSPLHF. In nucleotides, the CDR3 is TGTGCCAGCAGCTCCATCGGGACTTATAATTCACCCCTCCACTTT.

The chain employs TRBV2 and TRBJ2-7; weak D call: TRBD1 (6 bases). The CDR3 is 13 residues long. Germline V CDR1 and CDR2: SNHLY, FYNNEI. The ends were cut back, 9 bases at V and 3 bases at J, with 15 bases in the middle. The CDR3, as DNA: TGTGCCAGTGTGACCGGGACAAACTACGAGCAGTACTTC. Amino acid sequence: CASVTGTNYEQYF. Using reference TRBV2 and TRBJ2-7 for the parts outside the CDR3, the full variable domain is EPEVTQTPSHQVTQMGQEVILRCVPISNHLYFYWYRQILGQKVEFLVSFYNNEISEKSEIFDDQFSVERPDGSNFTLKIRSTKLEDSAMYFCASVTGTNYEQYFGPGTRLTVT.

This chain connects TRBV5-1 to TRBJ1-6; D is unclear. Trimming left V 0 bases short and J 10 bases short, with 8 bases between. This CDR3 contains 13 residues. Per germline, CDR1 SGHRS and CDR2 YFSETQ. The CDR3 here is CASSLEWASPLHF. CDR3 nucleotide sequence: TGCGCCAGCAGCTTGGAGTGGGCCTCACCCCTCCACTTT.

The chain recombines TRBV5-8 with TRBJ1-2; 7 bases match TRBD1. Germline trimming cut 4 bases from V and 3 bases from J; bases unmatched to any gene: 12. This CDR3 comprises 16 residues. CDR1 and CDR2 from the germline V gene are SGHTS and YDEGEE. DNA of the CDR3: TGTGCCAGCAGCCTCAAGACAGGGCCCCCTTACTATGGCTACACCTTC. Amino acids: CASSLKTGPPYYGYTF.